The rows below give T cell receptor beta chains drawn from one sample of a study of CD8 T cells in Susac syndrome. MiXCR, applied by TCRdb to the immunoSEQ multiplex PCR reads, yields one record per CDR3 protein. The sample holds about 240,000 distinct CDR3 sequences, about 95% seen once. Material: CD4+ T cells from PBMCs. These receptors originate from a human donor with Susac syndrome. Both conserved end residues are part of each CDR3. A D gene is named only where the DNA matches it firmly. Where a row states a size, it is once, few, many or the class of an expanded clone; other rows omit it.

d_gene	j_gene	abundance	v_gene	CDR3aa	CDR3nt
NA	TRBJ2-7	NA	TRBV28	CASRLGSSAYEQYF	TGTGCCAGCCGTTTGGGCTCTTCCGCTTACGAGCAGTACTTC
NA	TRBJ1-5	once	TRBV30	CAWSLNTQNQPQHF	TGTGCCTGGAGTTTGAACACACAAAATCAGCCCCAGCATTTT
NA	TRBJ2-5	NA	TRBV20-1	CSAGSYQETQYF	TGCAGTGCCGGATCGTACCAAGAGACCCAGTACTTC
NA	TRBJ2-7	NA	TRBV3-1	CASSFRGTLPQQYF	TGTGCCAGCAGCTTCCGTGGGACCCTGCCCCAGCAGTACTTC
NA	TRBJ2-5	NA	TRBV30	CAWSPNSPQETQYF	TGTGCCTGGAGTCCCAACAGTCCCCAAGAGACCCAGTACTTC
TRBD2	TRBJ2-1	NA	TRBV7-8	CASSLSSGSGDEQFF	TGTGCCAGCAGCTTGAGTAGCGGGAGTGGAGATGAGCAGTTCTTC
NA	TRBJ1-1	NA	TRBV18	CASGGGGLNTEAFF	TGTGCCAGCGGCGGGGGGGGATTGAACACTGAAGCTTTCTTT
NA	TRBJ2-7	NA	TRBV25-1	CASGLAYEQYF	TGTGCCAGCGGACTTGCCTACGAGCAGTACTTC
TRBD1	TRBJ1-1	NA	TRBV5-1	CASSNPDRAGEAFF	TGCGCCAGCAGCAATCCGGACAGGGCCGGTGAAGCTTTCTTT
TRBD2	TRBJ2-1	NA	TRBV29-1	CSVVPLAGANEQFF	TGCAGCGTTGTCCCCCTAGCGGGCGCCAATGAGCAGTTCTTC
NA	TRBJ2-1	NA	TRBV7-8	CASRGGESSYNEQFF	TGTGCCAGCAGAGGGGGGGAGAGCTCCTACAATGAGCAGTTCTTC
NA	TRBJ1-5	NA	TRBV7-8	CASSPNPEPQPQHF	TGTGCCAGCAGCCCCAATCCGGAGCCTCAGCCCCAGCATTTT
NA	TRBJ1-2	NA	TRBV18	CASSQYMGGYTF	TGTGCCAGCTCACAGTACATGGGTGGCTACACCTTC
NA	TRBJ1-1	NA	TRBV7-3	CASSLEPPGLSNTEAFF	TGTGCCAGCAGCTTAGAACCACCAGGGCTCTCGAACACTGAAGCTTTCTTT
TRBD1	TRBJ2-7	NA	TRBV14	CASSQDLDRAYEQYF	TGTGCCAGCAGCCAAGACTTAGACAGGGCTTACGAGCAGTACTTC
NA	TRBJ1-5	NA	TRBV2	CASSEPNRGNQPQHF	TGTGCCAGCAGTGAACCCAACCGGGGCAATCAGCCCCAGCATTTT
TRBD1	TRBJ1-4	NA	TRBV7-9	CASSFWTGSDEKLFF	TGTGCCAGCAGCTTCTGGACAGGGTCGGATGAAAAACTGTTTTTT
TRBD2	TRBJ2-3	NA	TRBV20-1	CSAKGTRRGPDTQYF	TGCAGTGCAAAAGGGACTAGAAGGGGCCCAGATACGCAGTATTTT
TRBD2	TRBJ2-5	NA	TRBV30	CAWNLGTSGMHLETQYF	TGTGCCTGGAACCTCGGGACTAGCGGGATGCACCTAGAGACCCAGTACTTC
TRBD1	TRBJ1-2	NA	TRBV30	CAWRRDSNYGYTF	TGTGCCTGGAGGCGGGACAGTAACTATGGCTACACCTTC
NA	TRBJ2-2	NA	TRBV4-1	CASSQDGTGRSGELFF	TGCGCCAGCAGCCAAGACGGCACGGGAAGGTCCGGGGAGCTGTTTTTT
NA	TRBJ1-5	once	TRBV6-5	CASSYRVSNQPQHF	TGTGCCAGCAGTTATAGGGTTAGCAATCAGCCCCAGCATTTT
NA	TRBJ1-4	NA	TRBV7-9	CASSLVEGEKLFF	TGTGCCAGCAGCTTAGTCGAGGGGGAAAAACTGTTTTTT
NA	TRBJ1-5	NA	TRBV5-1	CASSLGANSNQPQHF	TGCGCCAGCAGCTTGGGCGCGAATAGCAATCAGCCCCAGCATTTT
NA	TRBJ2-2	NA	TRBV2	CASSDFVNTGELFF	TGTGCCAGCAGTGACTTCGTGAACACCGGGGAGCTGTTTTTT
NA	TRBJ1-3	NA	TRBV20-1	CSAKSGTYNTIYF	TGCAGTGCTAAGTCGGGGACATACAACACCATATATTTT
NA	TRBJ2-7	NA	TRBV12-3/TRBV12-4	CASSLTVRREQYF	TGTGCCAGCAGTTTGACAGTAAGGCGCGAGCAGTACTTC
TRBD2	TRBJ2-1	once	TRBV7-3	CASSGGSGSYNEQFF	TGTGCCAGCAGCGGGGGTAGCGGGAGCTACAATGAGCAGTTCTTC
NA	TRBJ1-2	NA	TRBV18	CASSLDGSPGYTF	TGTGCCAGCTCGTTGGACGGATCGCCTGGCTACACCTTC
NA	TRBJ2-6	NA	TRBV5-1	CASSLVDGANVLTF	TGCGCCAGCAGCCTCGTGGACGGGGCCAACGTCCTGACTTTC
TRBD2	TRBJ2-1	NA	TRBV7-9	CASSLASVGEGQFF	TGTGCCAGCAGCTTAGCTAGCGTGGGGGAGGGCCAGTTCTTC
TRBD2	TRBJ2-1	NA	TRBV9	CASRATGGEQFF	TGTGCCAGCAGAGCAACGGGAGGCGAGCAGTTCTTC
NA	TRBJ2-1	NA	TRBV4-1	CASSQSRTFGTQDEQFF	TGCGCCAGCAGCCAGTCTAGAACCTTTGGAACTCAGGATGAGCAGTTCTTC
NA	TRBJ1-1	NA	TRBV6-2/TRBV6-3	CASSYIGNTEAFF	TGTGCCAGCAGTTACATCGGGAACACTGAAGCTTTCTTT
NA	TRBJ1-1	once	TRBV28	CASSKAGGRAFF	TGTGCCAGCTCAAAGGCGGGGGGCAGAGCTTTCTTT